This TCR beta chain was captured by sequencing in a study of patients and donors after allogeneic stem cell transplantation. This clonotype has more than one count but fewer than ten. This CDR3 has 14 amino acids. V was clipped by 3 bases and J by 4 bases; unmatched bases: 4. CDR1 and CDR2 from the germline V gene are SGHTA and FQGTGA. TCRdb used MiXCR to reprocess the RT-PCR reads, holding one entry per CDR3 protein. The profile covers roughly 200,000 distinct CDR3 sequences, with around two fifths appearing a single time and 11% taken by the ten largest. The clonotype comes from a human donor who was either an allogeneic HSCT recipient or a stem cell or donor lymphocyte infusion donor (not recorded which). It is not recorded whose cells these are; they may come from a transplant donor. The specimen was blood, either unsorted or a sorted T cell fraction (not recorded which). The genes are TRBV7-3 and TRBJ2-3; 7 bases are shared with TRBD1. This CDR3 reads CASSLTGRADTQYF. The CDR3 DNA reads as TGTGCCAGCAGCTTGACAGGGAGAGCAGATACGCAGTATTTT.